This T cell receptor beta chain was sequenced during a study of spatial heterogeneity in lung cancer. Overall study context: Combinations of a unique TCR and a UMI were tallied in raw reads, and on average each appeared more than ten times.

Per germline, CDR1 LGHNA and CDR2 YSLEER. Deletions cut 0 bases from V and 4 bases from J, with 16 bases between. This CDR3 is built from 18 residues. TCRdb re-called the 5' RACE reads through MiXCR, storing one row per CDR3 protein. The sample lists under 7,000 distinct CDR3 sequences, about 15% occurring once. Time point denoted: sample taken at primary tumor resection. There were 65 or so donors, all of them untreated patients with early-stage non-small cell lung cancer. Study observations and caveats: Intratumoral expanded alpha and beta TCR counts were found to track tumor mutation counts.

This clonotype was detected only a few times. Its target is not known. Since it is a stray read in a library aimed at alpha chains, this beta chain has a size that is not meaningful. The material sequenced was lung tumor tissue, taken at surgery. The sequence came from a male donor with early-stage non-small cell lung cancer. V usage is TRBV4-3 and J usage is TRBJ2-6, with D perhaps matching TRBD1 (6 bases). CDR3 sequence: CASSQEWVPGAGANVLTF. DNA of the CDR3: TGCGCCAGCAGCCAAGAATGGGTCCCAGGGGCAGGGGCCAACGTCCTGACTTTC.